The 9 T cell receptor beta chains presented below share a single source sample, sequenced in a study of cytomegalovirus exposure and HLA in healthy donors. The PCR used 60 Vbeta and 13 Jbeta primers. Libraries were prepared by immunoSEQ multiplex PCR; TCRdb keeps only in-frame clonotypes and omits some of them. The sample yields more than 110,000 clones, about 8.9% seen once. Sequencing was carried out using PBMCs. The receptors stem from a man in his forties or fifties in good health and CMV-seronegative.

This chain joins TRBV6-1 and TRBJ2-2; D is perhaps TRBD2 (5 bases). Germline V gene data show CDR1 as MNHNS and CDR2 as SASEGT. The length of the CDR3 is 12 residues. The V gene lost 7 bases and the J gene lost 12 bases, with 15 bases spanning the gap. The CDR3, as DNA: TGTGCCAGCACCGAGGGCTACGAGAAGCTGTTTTTT. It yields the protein CASTEGYEKLFF.

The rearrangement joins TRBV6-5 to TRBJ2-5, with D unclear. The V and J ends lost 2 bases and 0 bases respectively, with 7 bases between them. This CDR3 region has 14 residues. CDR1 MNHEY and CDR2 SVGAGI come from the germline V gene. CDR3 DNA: TGTGCCAGCAGTTACAACACCAACCAAGAGACCCAGTACTTC. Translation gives CASSYNTNQETQYF.

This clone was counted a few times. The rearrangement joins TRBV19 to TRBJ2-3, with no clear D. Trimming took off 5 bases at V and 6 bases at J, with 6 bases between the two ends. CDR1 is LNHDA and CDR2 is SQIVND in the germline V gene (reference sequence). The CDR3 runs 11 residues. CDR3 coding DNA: TGTGCCAGTAGTTCCAGGGATACGCAGTATTTT. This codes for CASSSRDTQYF.

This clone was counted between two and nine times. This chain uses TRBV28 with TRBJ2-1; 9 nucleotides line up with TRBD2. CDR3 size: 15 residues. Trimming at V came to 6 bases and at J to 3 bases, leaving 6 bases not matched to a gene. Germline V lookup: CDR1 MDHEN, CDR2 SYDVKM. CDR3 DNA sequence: TGTGCCAGCAGCCTGGGACTAGCAGACTACAATGAGCAGTTCTTC. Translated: CASSLGLADYNEQFF.

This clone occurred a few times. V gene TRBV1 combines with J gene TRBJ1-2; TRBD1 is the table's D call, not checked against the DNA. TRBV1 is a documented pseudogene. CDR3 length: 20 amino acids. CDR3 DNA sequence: TGCACCAGCAGCCAAGGACCCCCGAATAGACAGGGCGGATGGAACTATGGCTACACCTTC. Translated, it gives CTSSQGPPNRQGGWNYGYTF.

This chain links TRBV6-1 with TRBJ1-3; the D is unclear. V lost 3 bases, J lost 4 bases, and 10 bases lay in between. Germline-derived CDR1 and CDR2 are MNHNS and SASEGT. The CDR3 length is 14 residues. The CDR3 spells CASSDQPGGNTIYF. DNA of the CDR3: TGTGCCAGCAGTGACCAGCCGGGGGGAAACACCATATATTTT.

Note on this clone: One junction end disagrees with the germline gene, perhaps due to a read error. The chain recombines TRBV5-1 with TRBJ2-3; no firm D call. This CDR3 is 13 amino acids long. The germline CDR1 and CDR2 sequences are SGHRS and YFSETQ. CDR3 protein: CASTFTNSDAQYF. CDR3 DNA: TGCGCCAGCACCTTTACTAACTCAGATGCGCAGTATTTT.

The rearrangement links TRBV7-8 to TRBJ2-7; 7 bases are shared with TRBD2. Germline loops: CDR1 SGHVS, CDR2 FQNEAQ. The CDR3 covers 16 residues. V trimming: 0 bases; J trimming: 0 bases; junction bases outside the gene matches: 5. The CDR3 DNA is TGTGCCAGCAGCTTAGCGGAGGCTAGCGGCTCCTACGAGCAGTACTTC. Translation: CASSLAEASGSYEQYF.

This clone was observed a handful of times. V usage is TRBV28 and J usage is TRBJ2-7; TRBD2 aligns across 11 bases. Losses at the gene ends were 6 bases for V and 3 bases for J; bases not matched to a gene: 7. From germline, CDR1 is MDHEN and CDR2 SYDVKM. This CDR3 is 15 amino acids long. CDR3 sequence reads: CASSPPTSGIYEQYF. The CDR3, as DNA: TGTGCCAGCAGCCCCCCGACTAGCGGGATCTACGAGCAGTACTTC.